Below are 4 T cell receptor beta chains sequenced from a single sample in a study of blood T cell repertoires in COVID-19. Profiling relied on immunoSEQ multiplex PCR, and the TCRdb table lists in-frame clones only, not all of them. Of 350,000 to 450,000 clones in the sample, around 84% were seen once. Sequenced input: peripheral blood. Receptor source: a human donor in a cohort sampled during active COVID-19.

The chain uses TRBV5-1 and TRBJ1-1; D call uncertain. Deletions cut 0 bases from V and 3 bases from J, with 12 bases between. This CDR3 is built from 15 residues. Looked up from germline, CDR1 is SGHRS and CDR2 is YFSETQ. CDR3 coding DNA: TGCGCCAGCAGCTTGGTCTCGGGGTTGTACACTGAAGCTTTCTTT. It encodes CASSLVSGLYTEAFF.

The chain is built from TRBV5-4 and TRBJ2-7; maybe TRBD1 (6 bases). This CDR3 region has 14 residues. The V end was cut by 3 bases, the J end by 5 bases, with 15 bases between. Germline V gives CDR1 SGHNT, CDR2 YYREEE (reference sequence). The DNA of the CDR3 is TGTGCCAGCAGCTCCTACCTCGGGACAAACGAGCAGTACTTC. This translates into CASSSYLGTNEQYF.

This clone occurred once. The genes are TRBV3-1 (or the pseudogene TRBV3-2) and TRBJ2-3, with TRBD2 identical over 12 bases. The germline gives CDR1 LGHDT, CDR2 YNNKEL (reference sequence). The trim removed 1 base at V and 4 bases at J, leaving 9 bases unmatched. The CDR3 covers 18 residues. DNA of the CDR3: TGTGCCAGCAGCCAAGGGGCACCGGGACTAGCGGGTTCAGATACGCAGTATTTT. This gives the protein CASSQGAPGLAGSDTQYF.

This chain joins TRBV5-5 and TRBJ2-7, with TRBD2 identical over 13 bases. CDR1 and CDR2 (germline): SGHKS, YYEKEE (reference sequence). V was pared by 1 base and J by 7 bases, with 14 bases of the junction left unmatched. The CDR3 contains 18 residues. CDR3 protein: CASSLSGLAGANSGEQYF. In DNA, the CDR3 is TGTGCCAGCAGCTTGTCCGGACTAGCGGGAGCGAACTCGGGAGAGCAGTACTTC.